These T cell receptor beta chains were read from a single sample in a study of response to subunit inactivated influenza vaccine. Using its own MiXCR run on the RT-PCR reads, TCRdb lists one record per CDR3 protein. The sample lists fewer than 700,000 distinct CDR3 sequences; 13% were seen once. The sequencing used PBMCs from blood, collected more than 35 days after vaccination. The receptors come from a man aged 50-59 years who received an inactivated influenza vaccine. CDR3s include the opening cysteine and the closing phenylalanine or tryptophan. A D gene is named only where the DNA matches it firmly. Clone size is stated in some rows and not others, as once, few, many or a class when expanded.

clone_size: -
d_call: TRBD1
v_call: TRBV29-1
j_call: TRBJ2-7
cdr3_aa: CSVEDRKTGVAEQYF
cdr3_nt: TGCAGCGTTGAAGATCGGAAGACAGGGGTTGCCGAGCAGTACTTC

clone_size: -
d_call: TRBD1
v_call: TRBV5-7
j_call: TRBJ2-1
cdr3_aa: CASSLYPRDRWGEQFF
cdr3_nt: TGTGCCAGCAGCTTGTATCCCCGGGACAGGTGGGGTGAGCAGTTCTTC

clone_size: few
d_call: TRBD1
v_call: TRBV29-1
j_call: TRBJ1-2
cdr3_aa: CSVAGDRVNGYTF
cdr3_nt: TGCAGCGTTGCCGGGGACAGGGTAAATGGCTACACCTTC

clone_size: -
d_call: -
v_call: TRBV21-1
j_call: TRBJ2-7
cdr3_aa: CASSPTNIPGTEQYF
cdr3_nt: TGTGCCAGCAGCCCTACAAACATCCCAGGGACCGAGCAGTACTTC

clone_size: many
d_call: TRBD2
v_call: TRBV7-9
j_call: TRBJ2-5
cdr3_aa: CASSTGTSGVRQETQYF
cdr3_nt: TGTGCCAGCAGCACCGGGACTAGCGGAGTACGCCAAGAGACCCAGTACTTC

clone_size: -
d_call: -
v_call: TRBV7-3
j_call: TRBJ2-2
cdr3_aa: CASSLTRVDLTGELFF
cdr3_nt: TGTGCCAGCAGCTTAACTCGGGTGGACTTAACCGGGGAGCTGTTTTTT

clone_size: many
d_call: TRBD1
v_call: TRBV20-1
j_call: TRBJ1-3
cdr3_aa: CSASVATGTGNTIYF
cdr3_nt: TGCAGTGCTAGTGTCGCGACAGGGACTGGAAACACCATATATTTT

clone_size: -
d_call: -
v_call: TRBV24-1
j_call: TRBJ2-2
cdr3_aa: CATSDRTGFDTGELFF
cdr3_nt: TGTGCCACCAGTGATCGCACGGGGTTCGACACCGGGGAGCTGTTTTTT

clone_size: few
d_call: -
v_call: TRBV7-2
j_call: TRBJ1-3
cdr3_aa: CASSLTGLTGNTIYF
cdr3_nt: TGTGCCAGCAGCTTAACCGGACTGACTGGAAACACCATATATTTT

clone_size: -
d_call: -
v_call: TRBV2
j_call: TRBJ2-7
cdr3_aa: CASSEGHSYEQYF
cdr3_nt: TGTGCCAGCAGTGAAGGGCACTCCTACGAGCAGTACTTC

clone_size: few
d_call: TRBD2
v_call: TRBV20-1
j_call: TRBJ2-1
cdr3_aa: CSAGLAGGVNEQFF
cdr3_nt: TGCAGTGCTGGACTAGCGGGGGGAGTCAATGAGCAGTTCTTC

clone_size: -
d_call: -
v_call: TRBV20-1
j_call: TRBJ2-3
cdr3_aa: CSARTPPADTQYF
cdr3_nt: TGCAGTGCTAGAACTCCCCCCGCAGATACGCAGTATTTT

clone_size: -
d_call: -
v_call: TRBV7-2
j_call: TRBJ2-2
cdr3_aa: CASSLGLINTGELFF
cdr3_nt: TGTGCCAGCAGCTTAGGTCTGATTAACACCGGGGAGCTGTTTTTT

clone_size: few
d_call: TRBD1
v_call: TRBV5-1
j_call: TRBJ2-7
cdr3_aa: CASSLWTGAYEQYF
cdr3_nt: TGCGCCAGCAGCCTATGGACAGGGGCCTACGAGCAGTACTTC